These 5 T cell receptor beta chains came from one sample sequenced in a study of OX40 agonist ivuxolimab in advanced cancers. Repertoires were generated with immunoSEQ multiplex PCR, while TCRdb's copy carries only in-frame clones and drops some. The data hold over 30,000 clones, with more than 80% observed a single time. Material: CD4+ or CD8+ T cells sorted from blood, obtained in a trial of the OX40 agonist ivuxolimab. These receptors were obtained from an adult with an advanced solid tumor such as melanoma, head and neck, liver or kidney cancer.

CDR3 coding DNA: TGTGCCAGCAGCTTAGGGACAGGAGGCCCCTACGAGCAGTACTTC. This encodes CASSLGTGGPYEQYF. V usage is TRBV13 and J usage is TRBJ2-7, with D possibly matching TRBD1 (6 bases). CDR1 and CDR2 from the germline V gene are PRHDT and FYEKMQ (reference sequence). Trimming pared 0 bases from V and 2 bases from J, leaving 11 bases between. CDR3 length: 15 amino acids.

This chain joins TRBV14 and TRBJ2-7, with 9 bases lining up with TRBD2. V shed 3 bases and J 0 bases; nucleotides not matched to a gene: 6. Germline CDR1 SGHDN, CDR2 FVKESK. The CDR3 totals 16 residues. CDR3 region: CASSQTGLATSYEQYF. CDR3 DNA: TGTGCCAGCAGCCAGACTGGACTAGCGACCTCCTACGAGCAGTACTTC. Together with reference TRBV14 and TRBJ2-7, the CDR3 gives the full variable domain: EAGVTQFPSHSVIEKGQTVTLRCDPISGHDNLYWYRRVMGKEIKFLLHFVKESKQDESGMPNNRFLAERTGGTYSTLKVQPAELEDSGVYFCASSQTGLATSYEQYFGPGTRLTVT.

The rearrangement uses TRBV5-6 and TRBJ2-7; TRBD1 aligns across 9 bases. The V and J ends lost 0 bases and 5 bases, in that order; junction bases with no gene match: 3. The CDR3 has 14 amino acids. The V gene's germline CDR1 is SGHDT and CDR2 YYEEEE. In DNA form, the CDR3 reads TGTGCCAGCAGCTTGGGGACAGGGGACAACGAGCAGTACTTC. Translated, it gives CASSLGTGDNEQYF.

This CDR3 is CASSYSGEGTEAFF. The CDR3 DNA sequence: TGTGCCAGCAGTTACTCGGGGGAGGGCACTGAAGCTTTCTTT. The J gene is TRBJ1-1, the V gene TRBV6-5; tentative D call: TRBD1 (5 bases). Per germline, CDR1 MNHEY and CDR2 SVGAGI. With 0 bases removed from V and 4 bases from J, the gap between germline ends came to 9 bases. This CDR3 has 14 residues.

This clone was picked up one time. This chain links TRBV15 with TRBJ2-7; TRBD2 matches at 9 bases. Per the germline V gene, CDR1 is LNHNV and CDR2 is YYDKDF (reference sequence). The CDR3 totals 13 residues. After removal of 8 bases from V and 3 bases from J, the junction contained 5 bases not matched to a gene. The CDR3 is CATSSGDSYEQYF. For the CDR3, the DNA is TGTGCCACCTCTAGCGGGGATAGCTACGAGCAGTACTTC. The full variable domain, its missing parts supplied by reference TRBV15 and TRBJ2-7, is DAMVIQNPRYQVTQFGKPVTLSCSQTLNHNVMYWYQQKSSQAPKLLFHYYDKDFNNEADTPDNFQSRRPNTSFCFLDIRSPGLGDTAMYLCATSSGDSYEQYFGPGTRLTVT.